This TCR beta chain originates from a study of TIL therapy for anti-PD-1-resistant metastatic lung cancer. Whole-study results and caveats: After infusion, TIL clonotypes partly replaced peripheral T cells and declined over months.

The libraries were made with immunoSEQ v3. Libraries were sequenced to 2 million to 2.5 million read pairs (survey) or about 5-6 million (deep). Clones were sequenced by immunoSEQ multiplex PCR, and TCRdb holds only the in-frame ones, with some missing. Altogether about 32,000 clones are present, 74% being singletons, with the ten largest covering 2.7%. Stated time point: pre-treatment sample, taken before nivolumab and TIL therapy. Patients were adults with stage 4 NSCLC. Regarding this clone: Its antigen remains unidentified.

Unmatched junction bases numbered 7, after V lost 1 base and J lost 5 bases. Germline V lookup: CDR1 LNHNV, CDR2 YYDKDF (reference sequence). CDR3 length: 16 residues. The TCR comes from a woman between 25 and 85 years old with non-small cell lung cancer. Sequencing was performed on blood, taken at baseline. The chain employs TRBV15 and TRBJ2-4, with 8 bases that match TRBD2. CDR3 sequence reads: CATSRGTSGSQNIQYF. The CDR3 DNA reads TGTGCCACCAGCAGAGGTACTAGCGGTAGCCAAAACATTCAGTACTTC.